This T cell receptor (beta chain) comes out of a study of beta chain features in type 1 diabetes. Every isolated RNA sample was fully reverse transcribed, so sequencing captured expressed TCRB transcripts. TCRdb's table, derived via immunoSEQ multiplex PCR, lists solely in-frame clones and lacks some. The top ten hold 0.7% of the sample, which has around 170,000 clones, 8.5% to 10% seen once. Study observations and caveats: Short templates might get an advantage during PCR, and this would be equal in patients and controls. Shorter TCRB CDR3s, moderately but significantly so, marked every one of the four CD4+ subsets in Type 1 diabetes patients. Possibly, sequencing cDNA over-represented cells that had high TCR expression levels. Fewer insertions but more deletions were seen at VDJ junctions in type 1 diabetes patients.

Germline CDR1 SGHTA, CDR2 FQGNSA. CDR3 length equals 16 residues. J was trimmed by 5 bases and V by 5 bases; bases with no gene match: 8. This clone has a handful of counts. Its specificity is unknown. The rearrangement links TRBV7-2 to TRBJ2-2; 10 bases agree with TRBD2. This clonotype was sampled from a woman aged 25 to 39 with type 1 diabetes. Input material: central memory CD4+ T cells from blood. CDR3 protein: CASSGFSGRRTGELFF. For the CDR3, the DNA is TGTGCCAGCAGCGGATTTAGCGGGAGGAGGACCGGGGAGCTGTTTTTT.